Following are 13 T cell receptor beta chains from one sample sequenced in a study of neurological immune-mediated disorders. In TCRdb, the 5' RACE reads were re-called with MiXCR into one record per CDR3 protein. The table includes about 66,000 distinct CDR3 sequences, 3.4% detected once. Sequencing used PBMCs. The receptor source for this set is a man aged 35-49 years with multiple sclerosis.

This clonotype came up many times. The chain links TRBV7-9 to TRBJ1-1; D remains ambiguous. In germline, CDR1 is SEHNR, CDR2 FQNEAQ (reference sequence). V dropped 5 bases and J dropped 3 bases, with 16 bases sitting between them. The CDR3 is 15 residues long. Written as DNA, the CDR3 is TGTGCCAGCAGCCCCCCAAGGAAGGTGGACACTGAAGCTTTCTTT. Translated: CASSPPRKVDTEAFF.

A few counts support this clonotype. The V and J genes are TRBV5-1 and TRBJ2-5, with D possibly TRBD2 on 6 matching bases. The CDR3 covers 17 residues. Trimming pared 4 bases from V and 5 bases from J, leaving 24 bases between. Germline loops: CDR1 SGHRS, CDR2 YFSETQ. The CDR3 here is CASSPSGSPMTVETQYF. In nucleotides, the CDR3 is TGCGCCAGCAGCCCCTCCGGGAGCCCTATGACCGTGGAGACCCAGTACTTC.

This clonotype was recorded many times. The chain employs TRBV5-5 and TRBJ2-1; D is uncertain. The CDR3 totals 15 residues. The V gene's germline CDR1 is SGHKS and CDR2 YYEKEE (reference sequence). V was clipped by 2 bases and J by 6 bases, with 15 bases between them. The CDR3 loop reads CASSFRQVDINEQFF. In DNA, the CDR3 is TGTGCCAGCAGCTTTAGGCAGGTCGACATCAATGAGCAGTTCTTC.

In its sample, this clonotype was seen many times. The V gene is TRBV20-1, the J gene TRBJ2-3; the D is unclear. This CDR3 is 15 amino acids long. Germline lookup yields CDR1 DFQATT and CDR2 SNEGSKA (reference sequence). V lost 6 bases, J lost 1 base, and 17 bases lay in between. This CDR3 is CSAELFSARTDTQYF. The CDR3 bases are TGCAGTGCGGAACTTTTCAGCGCCCGCACAGATACGCAGTATTTT.

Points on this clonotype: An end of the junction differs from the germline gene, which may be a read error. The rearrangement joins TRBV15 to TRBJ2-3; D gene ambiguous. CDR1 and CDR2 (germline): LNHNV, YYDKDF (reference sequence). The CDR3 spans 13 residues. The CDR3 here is CANSRTLLDTQYF. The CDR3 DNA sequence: TGTGCCAACAGCAGAACCCTTCTGGATACGCAGTATTTT.

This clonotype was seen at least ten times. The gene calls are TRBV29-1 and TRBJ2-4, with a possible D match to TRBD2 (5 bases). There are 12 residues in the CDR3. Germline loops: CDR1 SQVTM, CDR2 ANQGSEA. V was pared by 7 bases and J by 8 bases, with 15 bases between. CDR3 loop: CSARGAPDIQYF. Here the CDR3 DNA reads TGCAGCGCCCGGGGAGCCCCAGACATTCAGTACTTC.

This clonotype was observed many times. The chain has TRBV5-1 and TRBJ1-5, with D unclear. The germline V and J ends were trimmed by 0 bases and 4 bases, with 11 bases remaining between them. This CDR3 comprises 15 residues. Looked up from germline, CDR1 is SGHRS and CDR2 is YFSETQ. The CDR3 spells CASSLATGINQPQHF. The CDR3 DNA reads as TGCGCCAGCAGCTTGGCCACCGGGATTAATCAGCCCCAGCATTTT.

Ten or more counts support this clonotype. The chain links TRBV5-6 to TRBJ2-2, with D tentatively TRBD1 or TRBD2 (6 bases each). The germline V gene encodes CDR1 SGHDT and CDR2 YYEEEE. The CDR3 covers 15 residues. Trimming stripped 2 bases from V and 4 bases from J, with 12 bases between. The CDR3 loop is CASSFGGRVTGELFF. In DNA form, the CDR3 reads TGTGCCAGCAGCTTTGGGGGGCGCGTCACCGGGGAGCTGTTTTTT.

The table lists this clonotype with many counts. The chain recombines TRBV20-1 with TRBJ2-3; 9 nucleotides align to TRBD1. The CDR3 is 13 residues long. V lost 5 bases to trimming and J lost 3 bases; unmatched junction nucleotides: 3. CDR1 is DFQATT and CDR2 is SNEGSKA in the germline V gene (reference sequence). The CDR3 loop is CSAEDRGTDTQYF. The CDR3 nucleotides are TGCAGTGCTGAAGACAGGGGGACAGATACGCAGTATTTT.

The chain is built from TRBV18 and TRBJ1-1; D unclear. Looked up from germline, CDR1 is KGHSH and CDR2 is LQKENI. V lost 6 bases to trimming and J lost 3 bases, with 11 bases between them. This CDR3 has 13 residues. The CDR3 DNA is TGTGCCAGCTCGCGGTCCATTGACACTGAAGCTTTCTTT. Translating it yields CASSRSIDTEAFF.

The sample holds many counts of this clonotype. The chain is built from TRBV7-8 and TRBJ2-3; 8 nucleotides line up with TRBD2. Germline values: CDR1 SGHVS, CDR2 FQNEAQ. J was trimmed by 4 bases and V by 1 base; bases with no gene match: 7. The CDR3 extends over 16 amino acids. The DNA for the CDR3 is TGTGCCAGCAGCTTAGGGCGGGGGGAATCAGCAGATACGCAGTATTTT. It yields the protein CASSLGRGESADTQYF.

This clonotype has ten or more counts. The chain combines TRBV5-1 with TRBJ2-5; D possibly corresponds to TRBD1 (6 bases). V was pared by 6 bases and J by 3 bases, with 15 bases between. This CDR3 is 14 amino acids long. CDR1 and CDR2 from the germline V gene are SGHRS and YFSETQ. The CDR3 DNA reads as TGCGCCAGCACCCCGCTGGACAGCAAAGAGACCCAGTACTTC. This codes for CASTPLDSKETQYF.

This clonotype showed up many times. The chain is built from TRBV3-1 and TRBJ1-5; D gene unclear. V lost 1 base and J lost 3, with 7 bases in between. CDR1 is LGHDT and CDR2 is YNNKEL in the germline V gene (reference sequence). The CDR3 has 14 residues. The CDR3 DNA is TGTGCCAGCAGCCAAGCCTGGGACAATCAGCCCCAGCATTTT. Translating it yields CASSQAWDNQPQHF.